This TCR beta chain derives from a study of T-cell reconstitution after alpha-beta-depleted transplantation in children. Study observations and caveats: Newly produced T cells mostly accounted for T-cell counts and diversity one year post-transplant. Several hundred graft clones that had expanded were reportedly the source of alpha-beta T cells about two months after transplant.

Unique molecular identifiers were built into the TCRbeta library. TCRdb processed the PCR reads anew with MiXCR; each CDR3 protein has one entry. The sample lists about 260,000 distinct CDR3 sequences; less than 9% were seen once. This clonotype occurred a few times. Its cognate antigen is unknown. The germline V gene encodes CDR1 LGHNA and CDR2 YNFKEQ. There are 15 residues in the CDR3. V gave up 0 bases and J gave up 1 base, with 9 bases separating them. The chain recombines TRBV4-2 with TRBJ1-1; no firm D call. The clonotype originates from a male patient between 10 and 17 years old who had a stem cell transplant for acute lymphoblastic leukemia, so the T cells may come from the graft donor. Specimen: PBMCs, mostly from graft donor cells, collected 180 days after TCRalphabeta/CD19-depleted stem cell transplant. CDR3 nucleotide sequence: TGTGCCAGCAGCCAAGATCTTAGGGCGAACACTGAAGCTTTCTTT. This sequence encodes CASSQDLRANTEAFF.